The 21 T cell receptor beta chains below come from one sample, sequenced in a study of CD4 T cells in relation to SARS-CoV-2 and coronaviruses. Using immunoSEQ multiplex PCR, the repertoire was profiled, and TCRdb retains in-frame clones only, with some absent. The sample yields roughly 60,000 clones, about 95% seen once. The unexposed donors gave CD4+ T cells in 2011-2018, prior to COVID-19. The sample was naive CD4+ T cells from PBMCs. The subset was: naive CD4+ T cells isolated by negative enrichment. These receptors all stem from a human donor in good health.

The chain uses TRBV10-3 and TRBJ1-1; D gene ambiguous. Germline CDR1 is ENHRY and CDR2 is SYGVKD. This CDR3 region has 13 residues. V was trimmed by 8 bases and J by 0 bases, leaving 10 bases between them. CDR3 nucleotide sequence: TGTGCCATCGGCCGGACGGTGAACACTGAAGCTTTCTTT. Encoded protein: CAIGRTVNTEAFF.

The chain joins TRBV5-5 to TRBJ2-1, with a weak D call TRBD2 (6 bases). The CDR3 contains 15 residues. The ends were cut back, 5 bases at V and 8 bases at J, with 20 bases in the middle. Germline CDR1 is SGHKS and CDR2 is YYEKEE (reference sequence). The CDR3 DNA reads as TGTGCCAGCAGTCCAAACGCGGGGTTTGGACATGAGCAGTTCTTC. It codes for CASSPNAGFGHEQFF.

The chain recombines TRBV19 with TRBJ2-6; D is tentatively TRBD1 or TRBD2 (5 bases each). V gave up 2 bases and J gave up 0 bases, with 8 bases separating them. This CDR3 region has 16 residues. Germline V gene sequence: CDR1 LNHDA, CDR2 SQIVND (reference sequence). CDR3 protein: CASSIFGGSGANVLTF. In nucleotides, the CDR3 is TGTGCCAGTAGTATATTTGGGGGCTCTGGGGCCAACGTCCTGACTTTC.

The CDR3 sequence: CASRPGYGRVETQYF. The CDR3 DNA sequence: TGCGCCAGCCGTCCGGGGTACGGCAGGGTAGAGACCCAGTACTTC. The chain couples TRBV10-2 to TRBJ2-5; D is possibly TRBD1 or TRBD2 (5 bases each). The CDR3 runs to 15 residues. Germline V lookup: CDR1 WSHSY, CDR2 SAAADI. V shed 8 bases and J shed 4 bases, with 20 bases lying between them.

J is TRBJ1-4 and V is TRBV25-1, with 7 bases identical to TRBD1. The length of the CDR3 is 15 residues. Trimming took 3 bases from V and 8 from J; bases not matched to a gene: 9. Germline V gene data show CDR1 as MGHDK and CDR2 as SYGVNS. CDR3 sequence (DNA): TGTGCCAGCAGTGATATCCGCCAGGGACAGGAAAAACTGTTTTTT. This encodes CASSDIRQGQEKLFF.

The chain combines TRBV5-1 with TRBJ2-2; 9 bases are a match to TRBD1. The CDR3 is 18 residues long. Germline CDR1 SGHRS, CDR2 YFSETQ. V shed 3 bases and J 1 base; nucleotides not matched to a gene: 10. The CDR3 sequence: CASSWRPGTGRNTGELFF. The CDR3 DNA follows: TGCGCCAGCAGCTGGCGCCCCGGGACAGGGCGGAACACCGGGGAGCTGTTTTTT.

This chain links TRBV2 with TRBJ2-5; weak D call: TRBD2 (5 bases). With 7 bases removed from V and 5 bases from J, the gap between germline ends came to 8 bases. CDR3 length equals 11 residues. CDR1 and CDR2 from the germline V gene are SNHLY and FYNNEI. The CDR3 region has the DNA TGTGCCAGCACGAGGAGGGAGACCCAGTACTTC. The encoded protein is CASTRRETQYF.

The chain couples TRBV25-1 to TRBJ2-5; D is possibly TRBD1 (6 bases). The germline V gene encodes CDR1 MGHDK and CDR2 SYGVNS. V lost 3 bases to trimming and J lost 4 bases, with 12 bases between them. The CDR3 extends over 14 amino acids. DNA for the CDR3: TGTGCCAGCAGTGAGGGGGCGCCCCGAGAGACCCAGTACTTC. It codes for CASSEGAPRETQYF.

V is TRBV28 and J is TRBJ1-2, with unresolved D. CDR1 is MDHEN and CDR2 is SYDVKM in the germline V gene. The CDR3 runs to 15 residues. V was clipped by 4 bases and J by 2 bases, with 14 bases between them. The CDR3, as DNA: TGTGCCAGCAGTTCAAGGACCGGGAAAAACTATGGCTACACCTTC. This codes for CASSSRTGKNYGYTF.

The rearrangement joins TRBV5-4 to TRBJ2-3; TRBD1 agrees at 7 bases. Germline CDR1 reads SGHNT; CDR2 reads YYREEE (reference sequence). V lost 0 bases, J lost 4 bases, and 11 bases stayed unmatched. There are 17 residues in the CDR3. The DNA of the CDR3 is TGTGCCAGCAGCTTGGGGTTGGGGACAGTCAAGTCAGATACGCAGTATTTT. It translates to CASSLGLGTVKSDTQYF.

The rearrangement joins TRBV10-3 to TRBJ1-4; 9 bases are a match to TRBD1. V lost 3 bases to trimming and J lost 8 bases; unmatched junction nucleotides: 7. Looked up from germline, CDR1 is ENHRY and CDR2 is SYGVKD. This CDR3 has 15 amino acids. CDR3: CAISDYRGQREKLFF. The CDR3 bases are TGTGCCATCAGTGACTACAGGGGGCAAAGGGAAAAACTGTTTTTT.

This chain links TRBV19 with TRBJ2-5; no firm D call. V was cut by 3 bases and J by 0 bases, with 5 bases left in between. From germline, CDR1 is LNHDA and CDR2 SQIVND (reference sequence). The CDR3 runs 13 residues. The CDR3 DNA follows: TGTGCCAGTAGTATCCCCAACCAAGAGACCCAGTACTTC. As protein: CASSIPNQETQYF.

This chain joins TRBV11-2 and TRBJ2-1, with 9 nucleotides matching TRBD2. Germline CDR1 reads SGHAT; CDR2 reads FQNNGV. The CDR3 consists of 14 residues. The V segment lost 0 bases and the J segment 9 bases; nucleotides outside the gene matches: 3. CDR3 region: CASSLDPTSGEQFF. DNA of the CDR3: TGTGCCAGCAGCTTAGATCCGACTAGCGGTGAGCAGTTCTTC.

This chain links TRBV3-1 (or the pseudogene TRBV3-2) with TRBJ2-1; TRBD2 aligns across 11 bases. The germline V gene encodes CDR1 LGHDT and CDR2 YNNKEL (reference sequence). V lost 4 bases, J lost 8 bases, and 7 bases stayed unmatched. CDR3 length: 15 residues. Here the CDR3 reads CASSPRLAGFHEQFF. Written as DNA, the CDR3 is TGTGCCAGCAGCCCCCGACTAGCGGGATTCCATGAGCAGTTCTTC.

The genes are TRBV9 and TRBJ2-7, with D perhaps assigned TRBD1 or TRBD2 (5 bases each). The CDR3 is 16 residues long. V dropped 3 bases and J dropped 2 bases, with 18 bases sitting between them. Germline assignment: CDR1 SGDLS and CDR2 YYNGEE. The CDR3 sequence: CASSATGTQGTYEQYF. The CDR3 bases are TGTGCCAGCAGCGCTACCGGGACCCAGGGCACCTACGAGCAGTACTTC. The full variable domain, rest sourced from reference TRBV9 and TRBJ2-7, is DSGVTQTPKHLITATGQRVTLRCSPRSGDLSVYWYQQSLDQGLQFLIQYYNGEERAKGNILERFSAQQFPDLHSELNLSSLELGDSALYFCASSATGTQGTYEQYFGPGTRLTVT.

The rearrangement links TRBV6-2 or TRBV6-3 to TRBJ2-2, with D tentatively TRBD1 (5 bases). Germline lookup yields CDR1 MNHEY and CDR2 SVGEGT. Trimming cost V 2 bases and J 3 bases, with 10 bases left between them. This CDR3 is built from 15 residues. The CDR3 coding sequence is TGTGCCAGCAGTTACCAAGGCAGGGACACCGGGGAGCTGTTTTTT. Amino acids: CASSYQGRDTGELFF.

The V call is TRBV7-8, the J call TRBJ2-5, with D maybe TRBD2 (6 bases). Germline-derived CDR1 and CDR2 are SGHVS and FQNEAQ. This CDR3 has 13 residues. The ends were cut back, 5 bases at V and 4 bases at J, with 11 bases in the middle. This chain's CDR3 is CASSQRVPETQYF. DNA for the CDR3: TGTGCCAGCAGCCAGCGGGTCCCAGAGACCCAGTACTTC.

The gene calls are TRBV18 and TRBJ1-2; no clear D gene. With 3 bases removed from V and 1 base from J, the gap between germline ends came to 12 bases. The CDR3 totals 15 residues. Germline values: CDR1 KGHSH, CDR2 LQKENI. For the CDR3, the DNA is TGTGCCAGCTCACCGGGTGGGCGGTATAACTATGGCTACACCTTC. Translation: CASSPGGRYNYGYTF.

This chain joins TRBV18 and TRBJ2-6; 9 bases match TRBD1. The V gene's germline CDR1 is KGHSH and CDR2 LQKENI. With V trimmed by 3 bases and J by 0 bases, 6 bases remained unmatched. The CDR3 covers 18 residues. CDR3 region: CASSPRGQGFSGANVLTF. CDR3 sequence (DNA): TGTGCCAGCTCACCTCGGGGACAGGGATTCTCTGGGGCCAACGTCCTGACTTTC.

This clone was detected once. This sequence joins TRBV24-1 and TRBJ2-5; D not certain. The CDR3 extends over 13 amino acids. Germline V lookup: CDR1 KGHDR, CDR2 SFDVKD. Trimming shortened V by 7 bases and J by 2 bases, and 10 bases separated the two germline ends. Written as DNA, the CDR3 is TGTGCCACCAGGCGAGGAGCTCAAGAGACCCAGTACTTC. Translating gives CATRRGAQETQYF.

This chain links TRBV3-1 (or the pseudogene TRBV3-2) with TRBJ2-1; no clear D gene. This CDR3 is 15 amino acids long. Trimming took off 2 bases at V and 5 bases at J, with 13 bases between the two ends. Germline V CDR1 and CDR2: LGHDT, YNNKEL (reference sequence). CDR3 DNA sequence: TGTGCCAGCAGCCAATACCGGACGGACCACAATGAGCAGTTCTTC. This codes for CASSQYRTDHNEQFF.